The entry below describes one TCR beta chain. Its antigen remains unidentified. These data belong to a study of shared clonotypes between healthy human individuals. The data were produced by immunoSEQ multiplex PCR, yet TCRdb's version contains in-frame clones alone and is incomplete. The sample records about 1,800,000 clones, around 96% being singletons. Study results and caveats: The study sampled only blood, and tissue repertoires likely differ. A handful of donors shared about 5% of their naive CD4 clonotypes.

The naive CD8 population came from CD45RO-negative cells selected for CCR7, without terminally differentiated effector memory CD45RA+ cells. Every donor, a Caucasian adult, lived in Nashville, Tennessee. V was cut by 2 bases and J by 5 bases, with 13 bases left in between. The CDR3 has 14 amino acids. Germline CDR1 is SEHNR and CDR2 is FQNEAQ (reference sequence). The V and J genes are TRBV7-9 and TRBJ2-7; possible D gene TRBD1, 6 bases. The sequence was collected from a man younger than 35 in good health. Sequencing was performed on naive CD8+ T cells sorted from blood. CDR3 bases: TGTGCCAGCAGCTTAAGTCCAGGGGACCACGAGCAGTACTTC. Amino acids: CASSLSPGDHEQYF.